This T cell receptor beta chain originates from a study of blood T cell repertoires in COVID-19. Study at large: From the United States, Italy and Spain came samples of acute and convalescent COVID-19. In each case, the material was cDNA or gDNA derived from T cells, B-cell-depleted T cells, or PBMCs.

The V and J ends lost 6 bases and 5 bases, in that order; junction bases with no gene match: 2. Germline V gene data show CDR1 as LGHDT and CDR2 as YNNKEL (reference sequence). The CDR3 has 12 amino acids. In the source study's methods: Using reference gene primer amplification, nucleated cell counts were estimated. TCRdb keeps only in-frame clones here, not all; method: immunoSEQ multiplex PCR. D and trimming come from the DNA, and the V and J calls and clone size come from that table. The table records some 290,000 clones, roughly nine tenths of them present only once. Followed longitudinally, the Seattle patients had been enrolled during active infection.

The chain combines TRBV3-1 (or the pseudogene TRBV3-2) with TRBJ2-7; the match to TRBD2 covers 9 bases. The source of this sequence is a woman aged 25 to 39 with COVID-19, enrolled during active disease. The sequencing sample was made of peripheral blood. The CDR3 loop reads CASRTSGDEQYF. The CDR3 DNA reads TGTGCCAGCAGGACTAGCGGAGACGAGCAGTACTTC.